This T cell receptor (beta chain) was identified during a study of T cells in localized non-small cell lung cancer. Some clones are missing from TCRdb's copy, which holds only in-frame ones; the method was immunoSEQ multiplex PCR. The sample records some 31,000 clones, about 90% being singletons. CDR1 is SGHVS, CDR2 FNYEAQ, per germline. The ends were cut back, 8 bases at V and 6 bases at J, with 16 bases in the middle. The CDR3 consists of 14 residues. The sequence came from a woman aged 40-69 years with stage I lung adenocarcinoma. The material sequenced was peripheral blood, taken before any cancer treatment. This chain joins TRBV7-6 and TRBJ2-2; D unclear. The DNA of the CDR3 is TGTGCCAGCTCGAAGTCGGTTGGTGCCGGGGAGCTGTTTTTT. Protein sequence: CASSKSVGAGELFF.